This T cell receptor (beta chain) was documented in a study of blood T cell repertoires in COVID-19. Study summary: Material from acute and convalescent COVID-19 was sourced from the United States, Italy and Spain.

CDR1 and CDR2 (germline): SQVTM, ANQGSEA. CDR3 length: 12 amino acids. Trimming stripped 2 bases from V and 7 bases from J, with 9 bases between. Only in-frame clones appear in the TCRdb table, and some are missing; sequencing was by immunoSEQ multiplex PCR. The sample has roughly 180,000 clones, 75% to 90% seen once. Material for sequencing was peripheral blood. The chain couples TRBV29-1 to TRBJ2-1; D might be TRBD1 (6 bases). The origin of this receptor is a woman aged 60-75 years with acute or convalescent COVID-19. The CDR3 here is CSVELGANEQFF. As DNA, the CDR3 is TGCAGCGTTGAACTGGGGGCAAATGAGCAGTTCTTC.